These 5 T cell receptor beta chains came from one sample sequenced in a study of blood T cell repertoires in COVID-19. The protocol was immunoSEQ multiplex PCR, while the TCRdb copy is restricted to in-frame clones and leaves out a portion. The profile shows about 74,000 clones, around 88% of them singletons. Sequenced material: peripheral blood. The receptors shown here come from a woman of 80 years or more with active or convalescent COVID-19.

The rearrangement links TRBV9 to TRBJ2-7; 9 bases are shared with TRBD1. Looked up from germline, CDR1 is SGDLS and CDR2 is YYNGEE. CDR3 length equals 16 residues. J lost 3 bases, V lost 6 bases, and 13 bases had no gene match. The CDR3 nucleotides are TGTGCCAGCACCCCAGGGGCCAGACAGGGGGGCTACGAGCAGTACTTC. It specifies CASTPGARQGGYEQYF.

The chain couples TRBV3-1 (or the pseudogene TRBV3-2) to TRBJ1-5, with a weak D call TRBD1 (6 bases). Per the germline V gene, CDR1 is LGHDT and CDR2 is YNNKEL (reference sequence). V lost 4 bases and J 4 bases, leaving 14 bases between the germline ends. This CDR3 spans 15 amino acids. This chain's CDR3 is CASSPWGGGNQPQHF. The CDR3 bases are TGTGCCAGCAGCCCCTGGGGAGGGGGGAATCAGCCCCAGCATTTT.

The chain recombines TRBV11-3 with TRBJ1-5; D unresolved. Germline CDR1 SGHNT, CDR2 YENEEA. Trimming pared 0 bases from V and 7 bases from J, leaving 10 bases between. CDR3 length: 14 residues. The CDR3, as DNA: TGTGCCAGCAGCTTAGAACGTGGGCGACAGCCCCAGCATTTT. It translates to CASSLERGRQPQHF.

The V and J genes are TRBV12-3 or TRBV12-4 and TRBJ2-5, with D unclear. Trimming cost V 2 bases and J 2 bases, with 6 bases left between them. There are 13 residues in the CDR3. CDR3 protein: CASSLNRQETQYF. In DNA form, the CDR3 reads TGTGCCAGCAGTTTAAACAGACAAGAGACCCAGTACTTC.

The chain has TRBV4-1 and TRBJ1-1; possibly TRBD1 for D (6 bases). In germline, CDR1 is MGHRA, CDR2 YSYEKL. Between the trimmed V and J ends, which lost 2 bases and 5 bases, there was a span of 15 bases. The CDR3 is 15 amino acids. The CDR3 is CASSQLTTGETEAFF. The CDR3 DNA sequence: TGCGCCAGCAGCCAACTTACGACAGGAGAGACTGAAGCTTTCTTT.